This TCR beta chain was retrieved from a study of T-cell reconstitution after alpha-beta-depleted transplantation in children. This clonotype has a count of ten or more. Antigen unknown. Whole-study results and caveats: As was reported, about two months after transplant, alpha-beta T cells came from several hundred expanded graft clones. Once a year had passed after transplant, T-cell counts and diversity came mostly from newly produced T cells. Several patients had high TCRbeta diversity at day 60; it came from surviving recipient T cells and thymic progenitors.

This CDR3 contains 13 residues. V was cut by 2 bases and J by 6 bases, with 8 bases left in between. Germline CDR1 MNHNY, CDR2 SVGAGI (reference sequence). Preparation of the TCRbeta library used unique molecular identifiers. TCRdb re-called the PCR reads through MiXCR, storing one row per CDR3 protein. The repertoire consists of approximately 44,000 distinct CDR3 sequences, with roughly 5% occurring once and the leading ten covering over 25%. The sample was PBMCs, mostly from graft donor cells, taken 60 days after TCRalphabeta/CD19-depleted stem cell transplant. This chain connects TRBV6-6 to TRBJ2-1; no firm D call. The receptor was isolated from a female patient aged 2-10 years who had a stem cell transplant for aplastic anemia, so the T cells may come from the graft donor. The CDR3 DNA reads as TGTGCCAGCAGTTACGGCCCCGGCAATGAGCAGTTCTTC. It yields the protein CASSYGPGNEQFF.